This T cell receptor (beta chain) originates from a study of cytomegalovirus exposure and HLA in healthy donors. The primer mix had 60 Vbeta and 13 Jbeta primers. Profiling relied on immunoSEQ multiplex PCR, and the TCRdb table lists in-frame clones only, not all of them. This sample yields over 85,000 clones, of which about two thirds are seen a single time; over 1% belongs to the top ten. The CDR3 runs 15 residues. This chain links TRBV12-1 with TRBJ1-6; no DNA check was done on the table's D call, TRBD1. TRBV12-1 counts as a pseudogene. This receptor was identified in a female donor in good health and CMV-seronegative. The sequenced material came from PBMCs. The CDR3 bases are TGTGCCAGCAGCTTTGCCACAGGCGTTGTTCGACCCCTCCACTTT. It yields the protein CASSFATGVVRPLHF.